Below, 24 T cell receptor beta chains from the same sample are listed, as sequenced in a study of molecular identifiers for immune sequencing clone quantification. Using its own MiXCR run on the PCR reads, TCRdb lists one record per CDR3 protein. In the table there are over 35,000 distinct CDR3 sequences, under 20% of which are singletons. Sequences were obtained from naive CD8+ T cells from blood, with Jurkat cell RNA spiked in. The subset here: FACS-sorted CD8+CD4-CCR7+CD45RA+ naive T cells. These receptors all stem from a human donor in good health. Some libraries in this study had Jurkat cell RNA spiked in.

Ten or more counts support this clonotype. J is TRBJ2-1 and V is TRBV5-1; 7 bases are shared with TRBD1. J lost 14 bases, V lost 5 bases, and 25 bases had no gene match. CDR1 is SGHRS and CDR2 is YFSETQ in the germline V gene. CDR3 length: 17 amino acids. The CDR3: CASSYDRDIVGTLPEFF. The DNA of the CDR3 is TGCGCCAGCAGTTATGACAGGGACATTGTGGGGACCCTTCCGGAGTTCTTC. The full variable domain, with the rest looked up from reference TRBV5-1 and TRBJ2-1, is KAGVTQTPRYLIKTRGQQVTLSCSPISGHRSVSWYQQTPGQGLQFLFEYFSETQRNKGNFPGRFSGRQFSNSRSEMNVSTLELGDSALYLCASSYDRDIVGTLPEFFGPGTRLTVL.

This clonotype has a count of ten or more. This sequence joins TRBV11-2 and TRBJ2-1; 9 positions match TRBD2. The CDR3 is made up of 17 amino acids. Germline loops: CDR1 SGHAT, CDR2 FQNNGV. The ends lost 5 bases at V and 1 base at J; junction bases unmatched: 9. This CDR3 is CASSHIRAGGSYNEQFF. CDR3 DNA sequence: TGTGCCAGCAGCCATATTCGAGCGGGAGGATCCTACAATGAGCAGTTCTTC.

With respect to this clonotype: A read error may be the cause here, since a much bigger clone is one base away. The J gene is TRBJ2-1, the V gene TRBV29-1; D perhaps matches TRBD2 (6 bases). This CDR3 spans 15 amino acids. Germline CDR1 and CDR2: SQVTM and ANQGSEA. DNA for the CDR3: TGCAGCGTTGAAAGGGTAGCGGTCTCCTGCAATGAGCAGTTCTTC. It translates to CSVERVAVSCNEQFF.

This clonotype has at least ten counts. The CDR3 coding sequence is TGCAGCGTGATGTGGATTACCGGGGAGCTGTTTTTT. It translates to CSVMWITGELFF. V and J are TRBV29-1 and TRBJ2-2; D gene unclear. Germline loops: CDR1 SQVTM, CDR2 ANQGSEA. CDR3 length: 12 residues. The germline V and J ends were trimmed by 6 bases and 5 bases, with 10 bases remaining between them.

This clonotype was counted a few times. This chain connects TRBV7-3 to TRBJ2-1; D is undetermined. Germline CDR1 is SGHTA and CDR2 is FQGTGA. V lost 1 base and J lost 8, with 6 bases in between. This CDR3 is built from 12 residues. The CDR3 protein is CASSLNPDEQFF. Written as DNA, the CDR3 is TGTGCCAGCAGCTTAAACCCCGATGAGCAGTTCTTC.

Worth noting for this clonotype: A read error may be the cause here, since a much bigger clone is one base away. The V call is TRBV6-5, the J call TRBJ2-7; perhaps TRBD2 as D (6 bases). Germline V lookup: CDR1 MNHEY, CDR2 SVGAGI. The CDR3 covers 12 residues. The germline V and J ends were trimmed by 7 bases and 1 base, with 8 bases remaining between them. DNA for the CDR3: TGTGCCAGCACGGGGGAATCCTACGAGCAGTACTTC. Amino acid sequence: CASTGESYEQYF.

This clonotype was found many times. The CDR3, as DNA: TGTGCCAGCAGCTTAGTGTCCTCTCATTACAATGAGCAGTTCTTC. It codes for CASSLVSSHYNEQFF. The J gene is TRBJ2-1, the V gene TRBV7-8; D uncertain. Looked up from germline, CDR1 is SGHVS and CDR2 is FQNEAQ. CDR3 length: 15 residues. V lost 1 base and J lost 4, with 11 bases in between.

This clonotype was observed many times. This chain joins TRBV12-3 or TRBV12-4 and TRBJ2-7; D is possibly TRBD2 (6 bases). Trimming cost V 1 base and J 3 bases, with 10 bases left between them. This CDR3 has 14 amino acids. This CDR3 is CASSLGQGGYEQYF. The DNA for the CDR3 is TGTGCCAGCAGTTTAGGTCAGGGAGGCTACGAGCAGTACTTC.

This clonotype was detected ten times or more. The rearrangement joins TRBV29-1 to TRBJ2-7; D is uncertain. The CDR3 covers 13 residues. Germline V CDR1 and CDR2: SQVTM, ANQGSEA. Deletions cut 3 bases from V and 4 bases from J, with 13 bases between. The CDR3 DNA reads TGCAGCGTTGATACGGGTTTTGGGTACGAGCAGTACTTC. It specifies CSVDTGFGYEQYF.

This clonotype was observed at least ten times. The chain employs TRBV27 and TRBJ2-7; 11 positions agree with TRBD1. CDR3 size: 18 residues. Trimming cost V 6 bases and J 7 bases; bases outside gene matches: 20. Germline CDR1 is MNHEY and CDR2 is SMNVEV (reference sequence). The CDR3 loop is CASSFFPFRDRGLDEQYF. The CDR3 coding sequence is TGTGCCAGCAGCTTCTTCCCCTTCCGGGACAGGGGGTTGGATGAGCAGTACTTC.

V usage is TRBV7-6 and J usage is TRBJ2-5; 8 bases map to TRBD2. The J segment lost 3 bases and the V segment lost 5 bases, leaving 8 bases of the junction unmatched. The germline gives CDR1 SGHVS, CDR2 FNYEAQ. This CDR3 contains 15 residues. CDR3 residues: CASSRKELAEETQYF. CDR3 coding DNA: TGTGCCAGCAGCCGAAAAGAACTAGCGGAAGAGACCCAGTACTTC.

Of note for this clonotype: Possible read error: a much larger clone is one base away. The chain carries TRBV4-3 and TRBJ2-1; TRBD2 agrees at 7 bases. The CDR3 runs 15 residues. V was clipped by 0 bases and J by 12 bases; unmatched bases: 11. Germline CDR1 is LGHNA and CDR2 is YSLEER. The CDR3 sequence: CASSQDQRGNYAQFF. In DNA, the CDR3 is TGCGCCAGCAGCCAAGATCAGCGGGGCAACTATGCGCAGTTCTTC.

This clonotype was seen ten or more times. V is TRBV12-3 or TRBV12-4 and J is TRBJ2-5; D is uncertain. Trimming stripped 2 bases from V and 3 bases from J, with 7 bases between. This CDR3 comprises 13 residues. This chain's CDR3 is CASSLSREETQYF. The CDR3 DNA follows: TGTGCCAGCAGTTTAAGTCGGGAAGAGACCCAGTACTTC.

This clonotype showed up many times. The V gene is TRBV19, the J gene TRBJ1-5; 8 nucleotides agree with TRBD1. CDR1 LNHDA and CDR2 SQIVND come from the germline V gene (reference sequence). V gave up 4 bases and J gave up 8 bases; unmatched junction bases: 13. The CDR3 is made up of 16 amino acids. The CDR3 loop is CASSTDRGLVLKPQHF. CDR3 bases: TGTGCCAGTAGTACCGACAGGGGCCTCGTGCTTAAGCCCCAGCATTTT.

Regarding this clonotype: Germline and junction disagree at one end, which may indicate a read error. The chain has TRBV28 and TRBJ2-7; perhaps TRBD1 as D (6 bases). This CDR3 comprises 13 residues. Germline loops: CDR1 MDHEN, CDR2 SYDVKM. CDR3 coding DNA: TGTGCCAGCAATTTACCAGGGGCCTACGAGCAGTACTTC. Encoded protein: CASNLPGAYEQYF.

The sample holds many counts of this clonotype. The V gene is TRBV2, the J gene TRBJ2-3; 7 nucleotides align to TRBD2. The V segment lost 3 bases and the J segment 1 base; nucleotides outside the gene matches: 4. CDR1 is SNHLY and CDR2 is FYNNEI in the germline V gene. The CDR3 loop spans 15 amino acids. The CDR3 nucleotides read TGTGCCAGCAGTGACTCGGGAGGTGGCACAGATACGCAGTATTTT. Translated, it gives CASSDSGGGTDTQYF. The full variable domain, rest sourced from reference TRBV2 and TRBJ2-3, is EPEVTQTPSHQVTQMGQEVILRCVPISNHLYFYWYRQILGQKVEFLVSFYNNEISEKSEIFDDQFSVERPDGSNFTLKIRSTKLEDSAMYFCASSDSGGGTDTQYFGPGTRLTVL.

This clonotype was recorded at least ten times. The chain is built from TRBV12-3 or TRBV12-4 and TRBJ1-5, with D possibly being TRBD1 (5 bases). This CDR3 has 12 residues. V was trimmed by 2 bases and J by 10 bases, leaving 9 bases between them. For the CDR3, the DNA is TGTGCCAGCAGTTTATCCCAGGGCCCCCAGCATTTT. It codes for CASSLSQGPQHF.

In this sample, this clonotype turned up many times. The chain is built from TRBV29-1 and TRBJ1-1, with D tentatively TRBD1 (5 bases). This CDR3 has 16 residues. Germline CDR1 SQVTM, CDR2 ANQGSEA. V was pared by 5 bases and J by 0 bases, with 19 bases between. The CDR3 DNA reads as TGCAGCGTTCTAGGGGCCTCCACACTTATGAACACTGAAGCTTTCTTT. Encoded protein: CSVLGASTLMNTEAFF. Drawing the rest from reference TRBV29-1 and TRBJ1-1, the complete variable domain is SAVISQKPSRDICQRGTSLTIQCQVDSQVTMMFWYRQQPGQSLTLIATANQGSEATYESGFVIDKFPISRPNLTFSTLTVSNMSPEDSSIYLCSVLGASTLMNTEAFFGQGTRLTVV.

This clonotype has ten or more counts. CDR3 sequence reads: CASSYLGRIEKLFF. The CDR3 DNA reads as TGTGCCAGCAGTTACTTGGGGAGGATTGAAAAACTGTTTTTT. The genes are TRBV6-5 and TRBJ1-4; D ambiguous. V lost 1 base and J lost 7, with 10 bases in between. Germline V gives CDR1 MNHEY, CDR2 SVGAGI. This CDR3 contains 14 residues.

Concerning this clonotype: One end of the junction does not line up with germline, which may come from a read error. This chain connects TRBV5-1 to TRBJ2-7; D possibly corresponds to TRBD1 (6 bases). Germline CDR1 is SGHRS and CDR2 is YFSETQ. The length of the CDR3 is 15 residues. The CDR3 spells CVSSFYLGTPLEQYF. The DNA for the CDR3 is TGCGTCAGCAGCTTTTATCTCGGGACACCACTGGAGCAGTACTTC.

This clonotype was recorded at least ten times. The chain uses TRBV27 and TRBJ1-1; D is ambiguous. Trimming pared 2 bases from V and 4 bases from J, leaving 8 bases between. Per the germline V gene, CDR1 is MNHEY and CDR2 is SMNVEV (reference sequence). The CDR3 contains 13 residues. The CDR3 loop reads CASSLGSGTEAFF. The CDR3 DNA reads as TGTGCCAGCAGTTTAGGTTCGGGCACTGAAGCTTTCTTT.

This clonotype was seen ten or more times. The V gene is TRBV7-9, the J gene TRBJ2-5; no clear D. Germline lookup yields CDR1 SEHNR and CDR2 FQNEAQ (reference sequence). This CDR3 has 14 residues. The V gene lost 1 base and the J gene lost 4 bases, with 10 bases spanning the gap. CDR3 bases: TGTGCCAGCAGCTTAGTGGCGCTTGGAGAGACCCAGTACTTC. Protein product: CASSLVALGETQYF. The full variable domain, in which reference TRBV7-9 and TRBJ2-5 provide the parts outside the CDR3, is DTGVSQNPRHKITKRGQNVTFRCDPISEHNRLYWYRQTLGQGPEFLTYFQNEAQLEKSRLLSDRFSAERPKGSFSTLEIQRTEQGDSAMYLCASSLVALGETQYFGPGTRLLVL.

In its sample, this clonotype was seen many times. The chain recombines TRBV4-1 with TRBJ2-4; 11 bases fit TRBD2. The CDR3 loop spans 13 amino acids. Trimming removed 6 bases from V and 8 bases from J; junction bases left unmatched: 3. CDR1 is MGHRA and CDR2 is YSYEKL in the germline V gene. The CDR3, as DNA: TGCGCCAGCAGTAGCGGGAGGGTTGACATTCAGTACTTC. Translated, it gives CASSSGRVDIQYF.

This clonotype was counted at least ten times. One end of the junction does not line up with germline, which may come from a read error. The chain links TRBV5-1 to TRBJ1-1; D perhaps matches TRBD1 (6 bases). Germline V gene lookup returns CDR1 SGHRS and CDR2 YFSETQ. CDR3 size: 16 residues. CDR3 nucleotides: TGCGCCAGCAGCTATCGTGGAACCCAGGGGCCGAGGGAAGTTTTCTTT. It codes for CASSYRGTQGPREVFF.